These 20 T cell receptor beta chains share one sample of origin, sequenced in a study of T cell responses to AZD1222 COVID-19 vaccine. Clones were sequenced by immunoSEQ multiplex PCR, and TCRdb holds only the in-frame ones, with some missing. Of 120,000 or so clones listed, around 93% are singletons. The sample in question was peripheral blood, obtained on day 0 of AZD1222 vaccination. All receptors derive from an adult in good health.

The genes are TRBV6-5 and TRBJ1-1; D is ambiguous. The CDR3 loop spans 14 amino acids. CDR1 and CDR2 from the germline V gene are MNHEY and SVGAGI. The V gene lost 5 bases and the J gene lost 4 bases, with 14 bases spanning the gap. CDR3 nucleotides: TGTGCCAGCAGTCGAGGATATTGGGGCACTGAAGCTTTCTTT. It yields the protein CASSRGYWGTEAFF.

In its sample, this clone was seen a few times. This sequence joins TRBV2 and TRBJ1-3; tentatively, D is TRBD1 (5 bases). The V end lost 4 bases, the J end lost 2 bases, and 15 bases lay between the germline ends. Germline CDR1 reads SNHLY; CDR2 reads FYNNEI. The CDR3 loop spans 16 amino acids. For the CDR3, the DNA is TGTGCCAGCAGTGTAGACAGATTACCTACTGGAAACACCATATATTTT. Translated, it gives CASSVDRLPTGNTIYF.

The rearrangement links TRBV19 to TRBJ2-7; D not resolved. V lost 4 bases, J lost 2 bases, and 12 bases lay in between. Germline V CDR1 and CDR2: LNHDA, SQIVND (reference sequence). This CDR3 has 14 residues. CDR3 DNA: TGTGCCAGTAGTACGAGACGGACGACCTACGAGCAGTACTTC. Translated, it gives CASSTRRTTYEQYF.

Written as DNA, the CDR3 is TGTGCCAGCAGCCAAGGCACGCAGCGATACACCGGGGAGCTGTTTTTT. It yields the protein CASSQGTQRYTGELFF. The V and J genes are TRBV14 and TRBJ2-2; D uncertain. The CDR3 is made up of 16 amino acids. V shed 1 base and J shed 3 bases, with 12 bases lying between them. The germline V gene encodes CDR1 SGHDN and CDR2 FVKESK.

The genes are TRBV6-1 and TRBJ1-5; no firm D call. This CDR3 comprises 12 residues. Trimming cost V 2 bases and J 6 bases, with 5 bases left between them. Germline CDR1 is MNHNS and CDR2 is SASEGT. Here the CDR3 DNA reads TGTGCCAGCAGTGAACTGGTTCAGCCCCAGCATTTT. Protein: CASSELVQPQHF.

The CDR3 is CSAQQTYEQYF. CDR3 DNA sequence: TGCAGTGCCCAACAGACCTACGAGCAGTACTTC. This chain connects TRBV20-1 to TRBJ2-7; D is ambiguous. The CDR3 length is 11 residues. The V end lost 6 bases, the J end lost 2 bases, and 8 bases lay between the germline ends. CDR1 is DFQATT, CDR2 SNEGSKA, per germline (reference sequence).

CDR3 DNA sequence: TGTGCCAGCAAGCACAGGCAGCCCCAGCATTTT. As protein: CASKHRQPQHF. The chain has TRBV7-9 and TRBJ1-5; D is possibly TRBD1 (5 bases). Germline lookup yields CDR1 SEHNR and CDR2 FQNEAQ (reference sequence). This CDR3 is built from 11 residues. V was pared by 7 bases and J by 7 bases, with 8 bases between. Full variable domain (missing parts from reference TRBV7-9 and TRBJ1-5): DTGVSQNPRHKITKRGQNVTFRCDPISEHNRLYWYRQTLGQGPEFLTYFQNEAQLEKSRLLSDRFSAERPKGSFSTLEIQRTEQGDSAMYLCASKHRQPQHFGDGTRLSIL.

This clone was recorded once. This sequence joins TRBV2 and TRBJ2-5; perhaps TRBD1 as D (5 bases). Looked up from germline, CDR1 is SNHLY and CDR2 is FYNNEI. The CDR3 runs to 14 residues. V was trimmed by 1 base and J by 3 bases, leaving 9 bases between them. The CDR3 is CASSEGTQKETQYF. CDR3 bases: TGTGCCAGCAGTGAAGGGACACAGAAAGAGACCCAGTACTTC.

The chain has TRBV20-1 and TRBJ1-2; D unresolved. The CDR3 length is 14 residues. V shed 3 bases and J shed 4 bases, with 15 bases lying between them. The germline gives CDR1 DFQATT, CDR2 SNEGSKA (reference sequence). As DNA, the CDR3 is TGCAGTGCTAGTTTCCACTCCTCGTCCTATGGCTACACCTTC. It codes for CSASFHSSSYGYTF.

This chain links TRBV5-1 with TRBJ1-2; D is possibly TRBD1 (6 bases). The CDR3 is 14 residues long. V dropped 0 bases and J dropped 6 bases, with 12 bases sitting between them. Germline V gene sequence: CDR1 SGHRS, CDR2 YFSETQ. CDR3 sequence: CASSLERGRDGYTF. CDR3 sequence (DNA): TGCGCCAGCAGCTTGGAGAGGGGGAGGGATGGCTACACCTTC.

V and J are TRBV27 and TRBJ1-1; possibly TRBD1 for D (5 bases). Trimming pared 3 bases from V and 3 bases from J, leaving 17 bases between. The CDR3 loop spans 16 amino acids. Germline values: CDR1 MNHEY, CDR2 SMNVEV (reference sequence). This chain's CDR3 is CASSLFRGGLDTEAFF. DNA of the CDR3: TGTGCCAGCAGTTTGTTTAGGGGAGGATTGGACACTGAAGCTTTCTTT.

V is TRBV24-1 and J is TRBJ2-3; D gene ambiguous. This CDR3 is 14 amino acids long. V lost 4 bases to trimming and J lost 0 bases, with 7 bases between them. Per the germline V gene, CDR1 is KGHDR and CDR2 is SFDVKD. DNA for the CDR3: TGTGCCACCAGTGAGCCGCTAAGCACAGATACGCAGTATTTT. Translating it yields CATSEPLSTDTQYF.

The V call is TRBV19, the J call TRBJ2-1; D might be TRBD1 (6 bases). Trimming cost V 4 bases and J 2 bases, with 12 bases left between them. Germline V gene data show CDR1 as LNHDA and CDR2 as SQIVND (reference sequence). The CDR3 loop spans 15 amino acids. The CDR3 nucleotides read TGTGCCAGTAGTAGAAACAGGGACCCCTACAATGAGCAGTTCTTC. This codes for CASSRNRDPYNEQFF.

The chain carries TRBV5-1 and TRBJ2-1; the match to TRBD2 covers 8 bases. With 0 bases clipped from V and 9 bases from J, the junction kept 14 bases outside the gene matches. The CDR3 runs 17 residues. Germline V CDR1 and CDR2: SGHRS, YFSETQ. DNA of the CDR3: TGCGCCAGCAGCTTGGAGCGCGCTGTCGGACTAGCAGGTGAGCAGTTCTTC. The encoded protein is CASSLERAVGLAGEQFF.

The genes are TRBV6-1 and TRBJ2-5; D is ambiguous. V was clipped by 2 bases and J by 0 bases, with 19 bases between them. Germline CDR1 reads MNHNS; CDR2 reads SASEGT. This CDR3 has 18 residues. CDR3 loop: CASSERELSDWYQETQYF. The CDR3 nucleotides read TGTGCCAGCAGTGAAAGAGAACTTTCTGATTGGTACCAAGAGACCCAGTACTTC.

This chain uses TRBV4-2 with TRBJ2-7; D unresolved. The CDR3 spans 15 residues. Germline loops: CDR1 LGHNA, CDR2 YNFKEQ. V was trimmed by 0 bases and J by 7 bases, leaving 16 bases between them. The CDR3: CASSQDSAGSWEQYF. DNA for the CDR3: TGTGCCAGCAGCCAAGATTCGGCCGGATCCTGGGAGCAGTACTTC.

The chain couples TRBV29-1 to TRBJ2-3; D perhaps matches TRBD1 (6 bases). V lost 3 bases, J lost 2 bases, and 9 bases lay in between. The CDR3 contains 13 residues. Per the germline V gene, CDR1 is SQVTM and CDR2 is ANQGSEA. The CDR3 loop is CSVDTGNTDTQYF. CDR3 DNA sequence: TGCAGCGTTGACACAGGGAACACAGATACGCAGTATTTT.

J is TRBJ2-5 and V is TRBV11-1, with TRBD2 matching 8 bases. CDR3 size: 16 residues. Germline V CDR1 and CDR2: SGHAT, FQDESV (reference sequence). V was pared by 4 bases and J by 0 bases, with 7 bases of the junction left unmatched. The CDR3 region is CASSSAGTSYQETQYF. The CDR3 DNA reads TGTGCCAGCAGCTCAGCCGGGACTAGTTACCAAGAGACCCAGTACTTC.

The chain carries TRBV19 and TRBJ2-1; possibly TRBD2 for D (6 bases). The CDR3 loop spans 14 amino acids. V was clipped by 6 bases and J by 0 bases, with 9 bases between them. Looked up from germline, CDR1 is LNHDA and CDR2 is SQIVND (reference sequence). The CDR3 sequence: CASSLAASYNEQFF. The DNA of the CDR3 is TGTGCCAGTAGCTTAGCGGCCTCCTACAATGAGCAGTTCTTC.

The rearrangement links TRBV4-1 to TRBJ1-6; D remains ambiguous. The CDR3 consists of 15 residues. The germline V gene has CDR1 MGHRA and CDR2 YSYEKL. Trimming stripped 0 bases from V and 10 bases from J, with 13 bases between. CDR3 protein: CASSQERRERSPLHF. In DNA form, the CDR3 reads TGCGCCAGCAGCCAAGAGAGAAGGGAAAGATCACCCCTCCACTTT.